This T cell receptor (beta chain) stems from a study of T-cell memory formation after mild COVID-19. This CDR3 has 15 amino acids. Germline CDR1 SEHNR, CDR2 FQNEAQ (reference sequence). V lost 5 bases and J lost 2, with 12 bases in between. TCRdb redid the calling of the 5' RACE reads with MiXCR, one entry per CDR3 protein. The sample has approximately 60,000 distinct CDR3 sequences; 9% to 9.5% are singletons. Sample: PBMCs or a T cell subset sorted from them (not recorded which). The clonotype comes from a man aged 18 to 29 who had mild COVID-19 (a few samples of this study predate the infection). Cell type and time point are not known. The J gene is TRBJ2-2, the V gene TRBV7-9; D unresolved. The CDR3 protein is CASSPRQKNTGELFF. CDR3 DNA sequence: TGTGCCAGCAGCCCCCGCCAGAAAAACACCGGGGAGCTGTTTTTT. Filled out from reference TRBV7-9 and TRBJ2-2, the complete variable domain reads DTGVSQNPRHKITKRGQNVTFRCDPISEHNRLYWYRQTLGQGPEFLTYFQNEAQLEKSRLLSDRFSAERPKGSFSTLEIQRTEQGDSAMYLCASSPRQKNTGELFFGEGSRLTVL.